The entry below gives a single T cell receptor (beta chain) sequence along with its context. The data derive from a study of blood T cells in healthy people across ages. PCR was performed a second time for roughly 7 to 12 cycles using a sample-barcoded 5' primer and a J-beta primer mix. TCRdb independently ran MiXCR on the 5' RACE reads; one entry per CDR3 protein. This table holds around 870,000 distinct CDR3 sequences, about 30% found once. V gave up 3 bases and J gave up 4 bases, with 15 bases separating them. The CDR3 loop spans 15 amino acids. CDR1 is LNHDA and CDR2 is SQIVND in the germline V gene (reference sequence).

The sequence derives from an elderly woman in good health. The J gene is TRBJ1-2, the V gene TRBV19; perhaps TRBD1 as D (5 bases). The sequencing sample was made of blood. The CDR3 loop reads CASSIGAGSSYGYTF. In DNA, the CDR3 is TGTGCCAGTAGTATTGGTGCAGGGTCGAGCTATGGCTACACCTTC.